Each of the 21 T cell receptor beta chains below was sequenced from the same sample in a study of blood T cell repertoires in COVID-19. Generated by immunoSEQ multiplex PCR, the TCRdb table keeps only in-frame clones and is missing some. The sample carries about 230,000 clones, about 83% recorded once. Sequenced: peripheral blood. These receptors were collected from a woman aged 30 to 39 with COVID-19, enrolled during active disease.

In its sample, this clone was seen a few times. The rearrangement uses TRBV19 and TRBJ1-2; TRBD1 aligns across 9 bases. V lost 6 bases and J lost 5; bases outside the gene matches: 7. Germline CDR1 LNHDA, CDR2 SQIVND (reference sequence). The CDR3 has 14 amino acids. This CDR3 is CASSPRDRAYGYTF. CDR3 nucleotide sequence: TGTGCCAGTAGCCCACGGGACAGGGCTTATGGCTACACCTTC.

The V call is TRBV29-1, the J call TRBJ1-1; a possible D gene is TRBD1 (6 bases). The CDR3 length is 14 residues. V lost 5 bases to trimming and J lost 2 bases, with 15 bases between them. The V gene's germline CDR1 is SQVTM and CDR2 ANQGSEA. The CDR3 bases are TGCAGCGTTATTCCGGTGGGGGCTAACACTGAAGCTTTCTTT. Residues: CSVIPVGANTEAFF. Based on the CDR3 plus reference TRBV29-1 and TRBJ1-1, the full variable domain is SAVISQKPSRDICQRGTSLTIQCQVDSQVTMMFWYRQQPGQSLTLIATANQGSEATYESGFVIDKFPISRPNLTFSTLTVSNMSPEDSSIYLCSVIPVGANTEAFFGQGTRLTVV.

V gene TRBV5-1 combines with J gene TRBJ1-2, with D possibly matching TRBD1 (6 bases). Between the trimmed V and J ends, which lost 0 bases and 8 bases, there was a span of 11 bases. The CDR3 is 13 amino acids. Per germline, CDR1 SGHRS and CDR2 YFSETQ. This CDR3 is CASSLDGGGGYTF. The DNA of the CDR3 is TGCGCCAGCAGCTTGGATGGGGGCGGCGGCTACACCTTC.

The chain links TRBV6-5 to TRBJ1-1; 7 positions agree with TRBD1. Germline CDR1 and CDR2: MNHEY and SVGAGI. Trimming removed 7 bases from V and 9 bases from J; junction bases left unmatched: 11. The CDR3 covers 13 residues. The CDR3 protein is CASILQGSGKAFF. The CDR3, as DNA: TGTGCCAGCATCTTACAGGGGTCAGGGAAAGCTTTCTTT.

The CDR3 nucleotides read TGCAGCGTTGTAATCAGGGCCCCTGAGCAGTTCTTC. This codes for CSVVIRAPEQFF. V gene TRBV29-1 combines with J gene TRBJ2-1; perhaps TRBD1 as D (5 bases). The germline V and J ends were trimmed by 4 bases and 9 bases, with 13 bases remaining between them. In germline, CDR1 is SQVTM, CDR2 ANQGSEA. CDR3 size: 12 residues.

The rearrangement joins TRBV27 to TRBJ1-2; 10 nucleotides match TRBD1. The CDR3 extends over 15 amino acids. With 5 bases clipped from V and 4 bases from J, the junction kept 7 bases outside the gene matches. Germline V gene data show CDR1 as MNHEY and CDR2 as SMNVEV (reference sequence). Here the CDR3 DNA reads TGTGCCAGCAGTCGCCCGGGACAGGGGCCCTATGGCTACACCTTC. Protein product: CASSRPGQGPYGYTF.

CDR3 sequence reads: CASSYSWQGGNQPQHF. CDR3 nucleotides: TGTGCCAGCAGTTACTCGTGGCAGGGTGGCAATCAGCCCCAGCATTTT. The J gene is TRBJ1-5, the V gene TRBV6-5, with D tentatively TRBD1 (5 bases). The CDR3 sequence is 16 residues long. The V gene lost 0 bases and the J gene lost 2 bases, with 11 bases spanning the gap. The germline gives CDR1 MNHEY, CDR2 SVGAGI.

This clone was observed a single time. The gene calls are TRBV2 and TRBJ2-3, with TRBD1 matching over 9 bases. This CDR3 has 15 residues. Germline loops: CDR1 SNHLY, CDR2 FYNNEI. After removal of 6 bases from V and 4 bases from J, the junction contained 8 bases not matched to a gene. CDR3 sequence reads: CASRIDRGGPDTQYF. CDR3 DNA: TGTGCCAGCAGGATCGACAGGGGGGGACCAGATACGCAGTATTTT.

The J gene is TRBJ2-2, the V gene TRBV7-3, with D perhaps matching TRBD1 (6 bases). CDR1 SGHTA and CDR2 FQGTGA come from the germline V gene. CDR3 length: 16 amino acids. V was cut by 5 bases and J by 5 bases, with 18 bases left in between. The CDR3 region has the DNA TGTGCCAGCAGCCCCGGACAGCCCCAGGTGACCGGGGAGCTGTTTTTT. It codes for CASSPGQPQVTGELFF.

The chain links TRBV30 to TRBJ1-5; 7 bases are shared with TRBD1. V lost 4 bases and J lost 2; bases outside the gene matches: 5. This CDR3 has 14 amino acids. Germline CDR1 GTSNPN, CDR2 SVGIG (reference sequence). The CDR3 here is CAWTEGAGNQPQHF. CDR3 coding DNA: TGTGCCTGGACCGAGGGGGCAGGCAATCAGCCCCAGCATTTT.

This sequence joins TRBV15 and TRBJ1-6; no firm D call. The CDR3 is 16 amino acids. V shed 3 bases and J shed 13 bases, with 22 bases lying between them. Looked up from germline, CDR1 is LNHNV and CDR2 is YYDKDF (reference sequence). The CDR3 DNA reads TGTGCCACCAGCAGGCAGAAGGGAGCCCAAAATTGGCCCCTCCACTTT. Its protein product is CATSRQKGAQNWPLHF.

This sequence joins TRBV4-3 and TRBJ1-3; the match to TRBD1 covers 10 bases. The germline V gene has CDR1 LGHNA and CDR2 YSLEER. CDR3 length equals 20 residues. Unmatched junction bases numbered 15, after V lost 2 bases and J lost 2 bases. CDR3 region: CASSQLTPGTGVLAGNTIYF. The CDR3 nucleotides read TGCGCCAGCAGCCAATTAACCCCCGGGACAGGGGTGTTGGCTGGAAACACCATATATTTT.

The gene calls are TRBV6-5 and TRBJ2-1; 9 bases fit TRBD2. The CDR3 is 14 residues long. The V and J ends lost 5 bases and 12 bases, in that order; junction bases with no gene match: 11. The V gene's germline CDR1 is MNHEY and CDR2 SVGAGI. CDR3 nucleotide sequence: TGTGCCAGCAGTCACGGGACTAGCAACGACAGGCAGTTCTTC. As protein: CASSHGTSNDRQFF.

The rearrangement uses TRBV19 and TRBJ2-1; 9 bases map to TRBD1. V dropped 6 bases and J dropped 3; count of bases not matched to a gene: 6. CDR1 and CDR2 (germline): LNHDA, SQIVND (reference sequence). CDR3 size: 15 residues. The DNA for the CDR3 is TGTGCCAGTAGCCTCGGGACAGGGAACTACAATGAGCAGTTCTTC. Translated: CASSLGTGNYNEQFF.

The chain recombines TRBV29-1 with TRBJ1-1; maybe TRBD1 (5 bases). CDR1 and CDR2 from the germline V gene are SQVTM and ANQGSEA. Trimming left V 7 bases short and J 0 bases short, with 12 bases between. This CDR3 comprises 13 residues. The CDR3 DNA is TGCAGCGCTTTGACAGATCTGAACACTGAAGCTTTCTTT. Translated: CSALTDLNTEAFF.

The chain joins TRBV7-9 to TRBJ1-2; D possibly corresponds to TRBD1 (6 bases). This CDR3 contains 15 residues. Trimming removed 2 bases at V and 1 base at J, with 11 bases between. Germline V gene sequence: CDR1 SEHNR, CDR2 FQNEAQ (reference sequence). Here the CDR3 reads CASSLRQDFNYGYTF. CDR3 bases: TGTGCCAGCAGCTTACGACAGGATTTTAACTATGGCTACACCTTC.

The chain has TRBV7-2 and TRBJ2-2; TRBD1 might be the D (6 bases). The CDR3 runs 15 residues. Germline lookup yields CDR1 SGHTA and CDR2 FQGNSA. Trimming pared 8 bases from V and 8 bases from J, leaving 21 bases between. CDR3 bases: TGTGCCAGCGGCGGCAGGACAGATGGGTTTGGGGAGCTGTTTTTT. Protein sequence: CASGGRTDGFGELFF.

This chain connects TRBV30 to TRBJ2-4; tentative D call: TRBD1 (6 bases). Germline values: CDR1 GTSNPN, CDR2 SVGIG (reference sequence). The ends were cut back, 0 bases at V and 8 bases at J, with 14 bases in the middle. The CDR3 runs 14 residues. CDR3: CAWSVAGGGDIQYF. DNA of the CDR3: TGTGCCTGGAGTGTAGCTGGGGGCGGAGACATTCAGTACTTC.

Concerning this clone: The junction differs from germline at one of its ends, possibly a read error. The CDR3 spells CATSDRGTGGAYHEQFF. The CDR3 region has the DNA TGTGCCACCAGTGACCGAGGGACAGGGGGCGCCTACCATGAGCAGTTCTTC. The chain carries TRBV24-1 and TRBJ2-1, with 12 bases aligning to TRBD1. This CDR3 comprises 17 residues. The germline gives CDR1 KGHDR, CDR2 SFDVKD.

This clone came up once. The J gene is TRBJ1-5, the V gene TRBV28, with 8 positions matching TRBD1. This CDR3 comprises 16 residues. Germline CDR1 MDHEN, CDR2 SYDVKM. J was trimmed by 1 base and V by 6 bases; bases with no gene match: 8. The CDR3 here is CASRHDRGWSNQPQHF. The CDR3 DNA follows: TGTGCCAGCAGACATGACAGGGGATGGAGCAATCAGCCCCAGCATTTT.

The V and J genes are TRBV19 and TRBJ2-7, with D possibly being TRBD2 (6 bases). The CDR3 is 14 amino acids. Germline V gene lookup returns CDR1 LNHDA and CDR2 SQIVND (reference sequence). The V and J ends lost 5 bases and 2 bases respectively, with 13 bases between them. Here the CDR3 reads CASSFAGMTYEQYF. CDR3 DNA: TGTGCCAGTAGTTTCGCGGGGATGACCTACGAGCAGTACTTC.